This T cell receptor beta chain was sequenced in a study of CD8+CD57+ T cells in acquired aplastic anemia. It was patients with CD8+CD57+ cell expansion by flow cytometry who were chosen for sequencing. For CDR3 and TCR beta VDJ profiling, genomic DNA was the template used. From the reads, TCRdb called clonotypes with MiXCR, one entry per CDR3 protein. The sample includes 150,000 to 180,000 distinct CDR3 sequences, about 48% of them seen just once. Study-wide results and limits: For CD8+ Simpson's diversity, patients and controls showed no significant difference.

On this clonotype: The antigen remains unidentified.

Germline values: CDR1 ENHRY, CDR2 SYGVKD. Germline trimming cut 7 bases from V and 7 bases from J; bases unmatched to any gene: 8. The CDR3 contains 13 residues. The chain links TRBV10-3 to TRBJ1-1, with 8 positions matching TRBD1. This clonotype originated in a human donor with aplastic anemia. Sequencing used sorted CD4+, CD8+, or CD8+CD57+ T cells (not recorded which) from PBMCs. CDR3: CAINSDREGEAFF. The CDR3 region has the DNA TGTGCCATCAACTCGGACAGGGAGGGTGAAGCTTTCTTT.